This is a list of T cell receptor beta chains from one sample in a study of cytomegalovirus exposure and HLA in healthy donors. This table comes from immunoSEQ multiplex PCR, and its TCRdb copy is limited to in-frame clones, with some not included. The sample consists of under 95,000 clones, roughly 93% of them appearing once. The sample was PBMCs. All receptors come from a man in his thirties or forties in good health and CMV-seronegative. The CDR3 runs from the conserved cysteine through the conserved F or W. D genes are given only for firm matches. The size of a clone is reported for some rows only, either as once, few or many, or as a class for expanded clones.

j_gene	abundance	d_gene	v_gene	CDR3aa	CDR3nt
TRBJ2-7	NA	TRBD1	TRBV5-1	CASSWAGGQGEYEQYF	TGCGCCAGCAGCTGGGCGGGGGGACAGGGGGAGTACGAGCAGTACTTC
TRBJ1-6	NA	TRBD1	TRBV5-8	CASSAGQDDASPLHF	TGTGCCAGCAGCGCTGGACAGGATGATGCCTCACCCCTCCACTTT
TRBJ2-7	once	TRBD1	TRBV6-1	CASGQGSSYEQYF	TGTGCCAGCGGACAGGGAAGCTCCTACGAGCAGTACTTC
TRBJ2-2	NA	TRBD2	TRBV11-3	CASTVSGDDTGELFF	TGTGCCAGCACCGTAAGCGGGGACGACACCGGGGAGCTGTTTTTT
TRBJ1-2	NA	NA	TRBV25-1	CASSEYTGLGYTF	TGTGCCAGCAGTGAATATACAGGGCTCGGCTACACCTTC
TRBJ1-1	NA	NA	TRBV11-3	CASSLDAGSTEAFF	TGTGCCAGCAGCTTAGATGCAGGAAGCACTGAAGCTTTCTTT
TRBJ1-4	once	NA	TRBV11-2	CASSLRGIDEKLFF	TGTGCCAGCAGCCTGAGGGGGATAGATGAAAAACTGTTTTTT
TRBJ2-7	NA	TRBD2	TRBV29-1	CSVGTSGGPNEQYF	TGCAGCGTTGGGACTAGCGGGGGACCTAACGAGCAGTACTTC
TRBJ2-5	NA	NA	TRBV5-8	CASSTAPGRETQYF	TGTGCCAGCAGCACGGCCCCAGGTCGGGAGACCCAGTACTTC
TRBJ1-1	few	TRBD1	TRBV15	CATSKKIDRGSAEAFF	TGTGCCACCAGCAAGAAAATTGACAGGGGTAGCGCTGAAGCTTTCTTT
TRBJ2-5	NA	NA	TRBV10-3	CAISVPGVGETQYF	TGTGCCATCAGTGTTCCCGGGGTGGGCGAGACCCAGTACTTC
TRBJ2-2	NA	NA	TRBV2	CASGIYRQDPNTGELFF	TGTGCCAGCGGTATCTACAGACAGGATCCGAACACCGGGGAGCTGTTTTTT
TRBJ2-7	NA	TRBD1	TRBV4-2	CASSQGVSGTGVNLYEQYF	TGTGCCAGCAGCCAAGGGGTTTCCGGGACAGGGGTAAACTTGTACGAGCAGTACTTC
TRBJ2-5	NA	NA	TRBV9	CASSVTTTEVETQYF	TGTGCCAGCAGCGTCACCACTACGGAGGTCGAGACCCAGTACTTC
TRBJ2-7	once	NA	TRBV28	CASSLHSGGSYEQYF	TGTGCCAGCAGTCTCCACTCCGGGGGATCCTACGAGCAGTACTTC
TRBJ2-3	few	TRBD2	TRBV5-1	CASSLASGGRTDTQYF	TGCGCCAGCAGCTTGGCCTCGGGGGGGAGGACAGATACGCAGTATTTT